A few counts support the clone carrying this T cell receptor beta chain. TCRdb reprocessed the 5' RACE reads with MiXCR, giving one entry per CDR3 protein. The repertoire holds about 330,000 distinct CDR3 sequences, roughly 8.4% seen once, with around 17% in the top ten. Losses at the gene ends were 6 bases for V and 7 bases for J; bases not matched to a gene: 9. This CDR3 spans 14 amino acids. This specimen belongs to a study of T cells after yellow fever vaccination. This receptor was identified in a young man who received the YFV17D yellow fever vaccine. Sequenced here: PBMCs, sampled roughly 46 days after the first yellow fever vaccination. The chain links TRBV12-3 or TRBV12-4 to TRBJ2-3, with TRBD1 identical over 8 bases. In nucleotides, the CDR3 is TGTGCCAGCAGCCCGCAGGGGGCAGGGTATACGCAGTATTTT. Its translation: CASSPQGAGYTQYF.